This TCR beta chain was sequenced during a study of shared clonotypes between healthy human individuals. Study-wide context: For every donor, three CD4 naive, three CD4 memory, two CD8 naive and one CD8 memory plates were used.

Produced via immunoSEQ multiplex PCR; TCRdb's table is partial and in-frame only. Found here are under 1 million clones, around 92% of them singletons; the top ten hold 20% to 30%. Germline CDR1 reads SGHTA; CDR2 reads FQGNSA. V was clipped by 8 bases and J by 2 bases; unmatched bases: 10. The CDR3 sequence is 16 residues long. CD45RO-negative, CCR7-selected cells formed the naive CD8 fraction, which excluded terminally differentiated effector memory CD45RA+ cells. The chain joins TRBV7-2 to TRBJ2-1; 9 bases match TRBD2. This clonotype was obtained from a man between 25 and 39 years old in good health. The sequencing sample was made of naive CD8+ T cells sorted from blood. CDR3 region: CASSHFSGSPYNEQFF. The CDR3 DNA reads as TGTGCCAGCTCCCATTTTAGCGGGAGCCCCTACAATGAGCAGTTCTTC.